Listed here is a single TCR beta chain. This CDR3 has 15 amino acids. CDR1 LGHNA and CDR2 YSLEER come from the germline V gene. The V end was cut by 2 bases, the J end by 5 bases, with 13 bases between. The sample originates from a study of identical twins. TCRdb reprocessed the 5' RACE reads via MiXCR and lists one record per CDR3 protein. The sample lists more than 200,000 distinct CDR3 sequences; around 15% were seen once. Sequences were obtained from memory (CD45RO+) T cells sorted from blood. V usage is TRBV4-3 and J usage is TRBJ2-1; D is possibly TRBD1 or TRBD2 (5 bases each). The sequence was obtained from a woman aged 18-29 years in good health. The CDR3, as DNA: TGCGCCAGCAGCCAACCAAACCGGGGCCACAATGAGCAGTTCTTC. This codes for CASSQPNRGHNEQFF.